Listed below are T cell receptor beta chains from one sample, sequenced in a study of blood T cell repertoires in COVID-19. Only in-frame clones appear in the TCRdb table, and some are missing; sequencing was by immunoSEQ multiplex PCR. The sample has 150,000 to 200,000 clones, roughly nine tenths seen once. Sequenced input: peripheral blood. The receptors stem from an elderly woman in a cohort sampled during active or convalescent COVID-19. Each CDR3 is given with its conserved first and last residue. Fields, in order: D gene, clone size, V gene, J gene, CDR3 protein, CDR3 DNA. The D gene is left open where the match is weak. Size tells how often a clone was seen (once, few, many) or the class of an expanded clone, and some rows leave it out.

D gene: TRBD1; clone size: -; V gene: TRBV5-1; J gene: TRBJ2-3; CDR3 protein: CASSLRTGWGTQYF; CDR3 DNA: TGCGCCAGCAGCTTACGGACAGGGTGGGGTACGCAGTATTTT
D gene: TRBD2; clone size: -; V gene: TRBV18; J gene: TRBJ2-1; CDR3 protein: CASSPIGTSGRANEQFF; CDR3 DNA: TGTGCCAGCTCACCGATAGGGACTAGCGGGAGGGCCAATGAGCAGTTCTTC
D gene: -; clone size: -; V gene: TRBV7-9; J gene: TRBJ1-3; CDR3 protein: CASSLDLGNTIYF; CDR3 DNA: TGTGCCAGCAGCTTAGATCTTGGAAACACCATATATTTT
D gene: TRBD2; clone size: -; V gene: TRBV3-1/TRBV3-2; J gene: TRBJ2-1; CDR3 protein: CASSPTSGIDNEQFF; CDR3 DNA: TGTGCCAGCAGCCCCACTAGCGGGATTGACAATGAGCAGTTCTTC
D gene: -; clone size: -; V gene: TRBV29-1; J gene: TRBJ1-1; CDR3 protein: CSGGRRNTEAFF; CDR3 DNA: TGCAGCGGGGGACGGAGGAACACTGAAGCTTTCTTT
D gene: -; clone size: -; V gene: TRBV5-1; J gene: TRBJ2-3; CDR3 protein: CASSQANTDTQYF; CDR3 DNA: TGCGCCAGCAGCCAGGCGAACACAGATACGCAGTATTTT
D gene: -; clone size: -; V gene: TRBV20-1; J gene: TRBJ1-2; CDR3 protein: CSASQNYGYTF; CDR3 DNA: TGCAGTGCTAGTCAGAACTATGGCTACACCTTC
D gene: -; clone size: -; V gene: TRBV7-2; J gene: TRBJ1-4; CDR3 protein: CASSLNSLNEKLFF; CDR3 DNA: TGTGCCAGCAGCTTAAACAGCTTAAATGAAAAACTGTTTTTT
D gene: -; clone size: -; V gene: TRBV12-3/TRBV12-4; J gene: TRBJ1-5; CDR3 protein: CASSSLRQPQHF; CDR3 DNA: TGTGCCAGCAGTTCCCTCCGTCAGCCCCAGCATTTT
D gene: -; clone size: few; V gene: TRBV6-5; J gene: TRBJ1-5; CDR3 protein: CASSHTGYNQPQHF; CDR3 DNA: TGTGCCAGCAGTCATACAGGGTACAATCAGCCCCAGCATTTT
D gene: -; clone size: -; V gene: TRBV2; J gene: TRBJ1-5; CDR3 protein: CASSFDRLSNQPQHF; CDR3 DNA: TGTGCCAGCAGCTTTGACAGGCTTAGCAATCAGCCCCAGCATTTT
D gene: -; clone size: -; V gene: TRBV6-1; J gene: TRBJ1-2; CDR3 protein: CASSDQGLGVYGYTF; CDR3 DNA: TGTGCCAGCAGTGACCAGGGTCTTGGGGTCTATGGCTACACCTTC
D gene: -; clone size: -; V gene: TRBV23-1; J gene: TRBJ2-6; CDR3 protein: CASSQGSPLNPGANVLTF; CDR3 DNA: TGCGCCAGCAGTCAGGGGAGTCCCTTAAACCCTGGGGCCAACGTCCTGACTTTC
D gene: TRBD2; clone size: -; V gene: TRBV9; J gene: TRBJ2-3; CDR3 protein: CASSVIPQLAGGTDTQYF; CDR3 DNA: TGTGCCAGCAGCGTAATTCCCCAACTAGCGGGGGGCACAGATACGCAGTATTTT
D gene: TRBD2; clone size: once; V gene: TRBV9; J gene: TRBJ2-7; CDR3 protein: CASSPHLGSGLAVYEQYF; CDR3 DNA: TGTGCCAGCAGCCCTCATCTAGGGTCGGGACTAGCGGTCTACGAGCAGTACTTC
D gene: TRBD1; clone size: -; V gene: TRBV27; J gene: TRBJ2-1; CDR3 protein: CASRGFRDSRQSSYNEQFF; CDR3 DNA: TGTGCCAGCAGGGGCTTCCGGGACAGCCGACAAAGCTCCTACAATGAGCAGTTCTTC
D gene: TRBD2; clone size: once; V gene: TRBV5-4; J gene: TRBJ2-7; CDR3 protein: CASSLEYKRGAGEQYF; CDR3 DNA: TGTGCCAGCAGCTTGGAGTACAAGCGGGGGGCGGGCGAGCAGTACTTC
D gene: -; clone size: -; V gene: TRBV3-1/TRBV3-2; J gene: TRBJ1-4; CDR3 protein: CASSQRRGPGPQGRATNEKLFF; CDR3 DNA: TGTGCCAGCAGCCAACGGAGGGGTCCAGGGCCCCAGGGACGCGCAACTAATGAAAAACTGTTTTTT
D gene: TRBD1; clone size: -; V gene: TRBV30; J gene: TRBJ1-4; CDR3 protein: CAWRATGLNEKLFF; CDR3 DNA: TGTGCCTGGAGAGCGACAGGGCTAAATGAAAAACTGTTTTTT
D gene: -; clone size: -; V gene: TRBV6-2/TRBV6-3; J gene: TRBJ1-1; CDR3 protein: CASSTGLGNTEAFF; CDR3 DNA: TGTGCCAGCAGCACAGGGCTGGGGAACACTGAAGCTTTCTTT
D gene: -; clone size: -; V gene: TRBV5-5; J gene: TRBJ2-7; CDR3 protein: CASSQGHHSVGEQYF; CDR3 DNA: TGTGCCAGCAGCCAAGGACACCATTCGGTTGGGGAGCAGTACTTC
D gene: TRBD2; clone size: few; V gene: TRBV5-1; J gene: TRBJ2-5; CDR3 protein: CASSGGLAGRETQYF; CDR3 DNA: TGCGCCAGCAGCGGGGGACTAGCGGGACGAGAGACCCAGTACTTC
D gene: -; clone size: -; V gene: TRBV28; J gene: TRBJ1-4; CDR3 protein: CASRPGHTNEKLFF; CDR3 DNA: TGTGCCAGCAGGCCGGGACACACCAATGAAAAACTGTTTTTT
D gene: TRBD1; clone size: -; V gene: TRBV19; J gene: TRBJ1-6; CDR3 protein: CAIGTGSSPLHF; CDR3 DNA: TGTGCCATCGGGACAGGGAGTTCACCCCTCCACTTT
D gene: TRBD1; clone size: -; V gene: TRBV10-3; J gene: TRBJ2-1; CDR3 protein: CAISDLRQGAFDEQFF; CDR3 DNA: TGTGCCATCAGTGACCTTCGTCAGGGGGCTTTCGATGAGCAGTTCTTC
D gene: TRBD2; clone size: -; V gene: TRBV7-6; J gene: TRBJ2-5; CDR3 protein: CASSSGGLTREEETQYF; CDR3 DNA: TGTGCCAGCAGCAGCGGGGGACTTACTCGCGAAGAAGAGACCCAGTACTTC
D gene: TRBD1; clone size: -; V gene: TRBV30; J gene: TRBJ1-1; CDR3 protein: CAWRFPGQGVWSTEAFF; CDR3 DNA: TGTGCCTGGAGATTCCCGGGACAGGGAGTTTGGAGCACTGAAGCTTTCTTT
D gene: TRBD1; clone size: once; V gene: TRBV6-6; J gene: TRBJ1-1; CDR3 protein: CASSQTGSNTEAFF; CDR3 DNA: TGTGCCAGCAGCCAGACAGGGTCGAACACTGAAGCTTTCTTT
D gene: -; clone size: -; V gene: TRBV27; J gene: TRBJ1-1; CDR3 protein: CASSDWGGEAFF; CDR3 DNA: TGTGCCAGCAGTGATTGGGGGGGTGAAGCTTTCTTT
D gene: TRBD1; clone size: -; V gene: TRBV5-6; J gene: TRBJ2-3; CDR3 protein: CASSLVAGTGVTDTQYF; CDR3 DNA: TGTGCCAGCAGCTTGGTGGCCGGGACAGGAGTCACAGATACGCAGTATTTT
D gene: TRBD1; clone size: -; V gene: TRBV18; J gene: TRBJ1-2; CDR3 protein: CASSPPADREYGYTF; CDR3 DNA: TGTGCCAGCTCACCTCCTGCGGACAGGGAATATGGCTACACCTTC
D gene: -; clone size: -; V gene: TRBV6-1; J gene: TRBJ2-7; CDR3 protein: CASSEPGGGTTYEQYF; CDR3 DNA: TGTGCCAGCAGTGAACCGGGCGGAGGAACTACCTACGAGCAGTACTTC
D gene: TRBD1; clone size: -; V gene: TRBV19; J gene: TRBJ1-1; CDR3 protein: CASSTSGQGGTEAFF; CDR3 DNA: TGTGCCAGTAGTACCTCCGGACAGGGAGGAACTGAAGCTTTCTTT
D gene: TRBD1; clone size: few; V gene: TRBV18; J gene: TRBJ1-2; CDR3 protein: CASSPDILQGLGYTF; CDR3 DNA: TGTGCCAGCTCACCAGACATCTTACAGGGGTTGGGCTACACCTTC
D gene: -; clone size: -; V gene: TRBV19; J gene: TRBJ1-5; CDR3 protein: CASSDLGANQPQHF; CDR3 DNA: TGTGCCAGTAGTGACCTGGGAGCCAATCAGCCCCAGCATTTT
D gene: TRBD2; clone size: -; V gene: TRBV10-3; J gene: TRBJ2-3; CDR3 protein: CAIGGGIAGNPDTQYF; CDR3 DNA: TGTGCCATCGGCGGCGGGATAGCGGGAAACCCAGATACGCAGTATTTT
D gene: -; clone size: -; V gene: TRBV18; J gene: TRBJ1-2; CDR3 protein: CASSPFRGGDYGYTF; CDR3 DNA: TGTGCCAGCTCACCCTTCCGGGGGGGGGACTATGGCTACACCTTC
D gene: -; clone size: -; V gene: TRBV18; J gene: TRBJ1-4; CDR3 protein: CASSPTGTNEKLFF; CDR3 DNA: TGTGCCAGCTCGCCGACAGGAACTAATGAAAAACTGTTTTTT
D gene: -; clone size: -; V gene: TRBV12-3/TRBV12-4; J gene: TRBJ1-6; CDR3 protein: CASSSPGDSPLHF; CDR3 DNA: TGTGCCAGCAGTTCCCCAGGGGATTCACCCCTCCACTTT
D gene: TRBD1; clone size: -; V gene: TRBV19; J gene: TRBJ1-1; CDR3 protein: CASSDRTGREAFF; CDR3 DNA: TGTGCCAGTAGTGATCGGACAGGGAGGGAAGCTTTCTTT
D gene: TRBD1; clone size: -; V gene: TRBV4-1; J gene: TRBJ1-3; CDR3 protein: CASSQAPGQASSGNTIYF; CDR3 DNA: TGCGCCAGCAGCCAAGCCCCTGGACAGGCCTCCTCTGGAAACACCATATATTTT
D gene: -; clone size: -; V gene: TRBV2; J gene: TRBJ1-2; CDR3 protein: CASSSKRDSSNYGYTF; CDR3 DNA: TGTGCCAGCAGTTCAAAGCGGGACTCCTCTAACTATGGCTACACCTTC
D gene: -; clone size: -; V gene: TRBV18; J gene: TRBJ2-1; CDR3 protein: CASSPDGLFNNEQFF; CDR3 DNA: TGTGCCAGCTCACCGGACGGACTGTTTAACAATGAGCAGTTCTTC
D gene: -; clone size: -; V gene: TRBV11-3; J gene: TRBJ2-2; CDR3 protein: CASSLGHRDTGELFF; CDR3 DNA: TGTGCCAGCAGCTTAGGCCACAGGGACACCGGGGAGCTGTTTTTT
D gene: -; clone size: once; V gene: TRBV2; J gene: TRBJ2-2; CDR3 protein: CASSEASGVLTGELFF; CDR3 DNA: TGTGCCAGCAGTGAAGCCTCGGGTGTGCTCACCGGGGAGCTGTTTTTT
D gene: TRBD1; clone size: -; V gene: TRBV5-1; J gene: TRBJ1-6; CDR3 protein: CASSLADRGHNSPLHF; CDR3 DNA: TGCGCCAGCAGCTTGGCCGACAGGGGGCATAATTCACCCCTCCACTTT
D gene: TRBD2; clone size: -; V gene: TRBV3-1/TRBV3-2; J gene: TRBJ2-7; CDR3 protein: CASSQERTSGEQYF; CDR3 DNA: TGTGCCAGCAGCCAGGAAAGGACTAGCGGGGAGCAGTACTTC
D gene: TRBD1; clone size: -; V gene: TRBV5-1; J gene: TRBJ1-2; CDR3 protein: CASSFDSTGTGASYGYTF; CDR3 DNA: TGCGCCAGCAGCTTTGATTCTACAGGGACAGGGGCCAGCTATGGCTACACCTTC
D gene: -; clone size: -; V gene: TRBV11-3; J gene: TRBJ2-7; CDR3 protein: CASSFRYLDRTAYEQYF; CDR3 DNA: TGTGCCAGCAGCTTTAGGTATTTGGACAGAACAGCCTACGAGCAGTACTTC
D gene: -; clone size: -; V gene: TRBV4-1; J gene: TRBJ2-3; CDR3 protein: CASSLSLRSAQDTQYF; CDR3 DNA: TGCGCCAGCAGCCTCAGCTTAAGGAGCGCCCAAGATACGCAGTATTTT
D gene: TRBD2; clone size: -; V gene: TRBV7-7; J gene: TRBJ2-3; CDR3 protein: CASSSGREGGTDTQYF; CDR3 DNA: TGTGCCAGCAGTTCCGGGCGGGAGGGCGGCACAGATACGCAGTATTTT
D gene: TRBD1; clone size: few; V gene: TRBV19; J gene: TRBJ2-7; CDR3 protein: CASSIIGGLPNEQYF; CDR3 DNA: TGTGCCAGTAGTATCATAGGGGGCCTCCCCAACGAGCAGTACTTC
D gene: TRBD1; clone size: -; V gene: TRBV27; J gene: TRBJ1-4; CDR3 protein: CASSFFGQGDEKLFF; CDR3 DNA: TGTGCCAGCAGTTTCTTTGGGCAGGGGGATGAAAAACTGTTTTTT
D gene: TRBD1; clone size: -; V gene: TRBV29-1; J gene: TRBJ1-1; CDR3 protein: CSVEGQAFLNTEAFF; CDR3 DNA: TGCAGCGTGGAGGGACAGGCCTTCCTGAACACTGAAGCTTTCTTT
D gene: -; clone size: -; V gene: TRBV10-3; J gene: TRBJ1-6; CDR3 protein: CAIRQGYNSPLHF; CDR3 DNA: TGTGCCATCAGGCAGGGTTATAATTCACCCCTCCACTTT
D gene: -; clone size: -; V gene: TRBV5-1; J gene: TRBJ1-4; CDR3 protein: CASSLTGATNEKLFF; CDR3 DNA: TGCGCCAGCAGCTTGACGGGAGCAACTAATGAAAAACTGTTTTTT
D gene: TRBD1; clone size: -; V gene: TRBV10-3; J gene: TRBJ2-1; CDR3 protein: CATLAETGGSPSSYNEQFF; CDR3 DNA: TGTGCCACCTTAGCCGAGACAGGGGGCTCTCCCAGCTCCTACAATGAGCAGTTCTTC
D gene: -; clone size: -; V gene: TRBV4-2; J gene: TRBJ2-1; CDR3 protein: CASSQENRGSYNEQFF; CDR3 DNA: TGTGCCAGCAGCCAAGAGAATCGCGGTTCCTACAATGAGCAGTTCTTC
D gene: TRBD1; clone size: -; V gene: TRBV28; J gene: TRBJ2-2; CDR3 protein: CASRDRGPNTGELFF; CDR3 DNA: TGTGCCAGCAGGGACAGGGGGCCGAACACCGGGGAGCTGTTTTTT